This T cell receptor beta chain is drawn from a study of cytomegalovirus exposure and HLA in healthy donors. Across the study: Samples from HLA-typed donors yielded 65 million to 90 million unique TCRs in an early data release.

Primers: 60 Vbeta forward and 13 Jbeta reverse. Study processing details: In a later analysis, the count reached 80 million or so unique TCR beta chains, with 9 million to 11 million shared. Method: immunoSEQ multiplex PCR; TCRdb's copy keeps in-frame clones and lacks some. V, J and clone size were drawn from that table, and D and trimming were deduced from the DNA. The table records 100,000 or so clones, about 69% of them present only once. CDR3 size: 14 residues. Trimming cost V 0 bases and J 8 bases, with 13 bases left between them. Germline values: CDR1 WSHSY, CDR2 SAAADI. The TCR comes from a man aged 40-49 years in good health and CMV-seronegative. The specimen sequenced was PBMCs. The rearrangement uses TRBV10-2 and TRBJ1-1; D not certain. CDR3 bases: TGCGCCAGCAGTGAGTCGTCTGCGGGAGGGGAAGCTTTCTTT. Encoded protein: CASSESSAGGEAFF.